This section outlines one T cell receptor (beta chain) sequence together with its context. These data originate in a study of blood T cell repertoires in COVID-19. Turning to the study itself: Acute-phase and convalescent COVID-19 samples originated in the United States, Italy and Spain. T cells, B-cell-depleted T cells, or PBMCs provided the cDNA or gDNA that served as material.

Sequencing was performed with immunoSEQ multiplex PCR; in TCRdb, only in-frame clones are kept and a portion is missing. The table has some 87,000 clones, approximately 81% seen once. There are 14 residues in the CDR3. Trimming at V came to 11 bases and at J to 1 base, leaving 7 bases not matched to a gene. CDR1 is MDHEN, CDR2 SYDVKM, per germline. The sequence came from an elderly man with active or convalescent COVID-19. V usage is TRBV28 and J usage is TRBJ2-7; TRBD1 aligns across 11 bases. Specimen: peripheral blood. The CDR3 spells CAGAGQGASYEQYF. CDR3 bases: TGTGCCGGTGCCGGACAGGGGGCTTCCTACGAGCAGTACTTC.